This TCR beta chain appears in the sequencing data of a study of PD-L1 blockade in urothelial cancer. Study-wide context: Administration of atezolizumab to patients began around 2014, at 1,200 mg intravenously every 3 weeks. At 3 weeks (second dose) and 6 weeks after starting treatment, blood was analyzed. Notes on the study in general: Below-median blood TCR clonality before treatment forecast better survival.

This clone was observed once. What it binds is unknown. The data were produced by immunoSEQ multiplex PCR, yet TCRdb's version contains in-frame clones alone and is incomplete. The sample carries around 49,000 clones, more than 75% recorded once. The CDR3 runs 14 residues. CDR1 and CDR2 (germline): LNHDA, SQIVND (reference sequence). The ends were cut back, 5 bases at V and 1 base at J, with 11 bases in the middle. Time point of the sample: peripheral blood 6 weeks after treatment start. All patients handed over anywhere from 1 to 8 samples, pretreatment and on-treatment. This receptor was taken from a man aged 55 to 70 with urothelial cancer. This material consisted of PBMCs, taken around atezolizumab (anti-PD-L1) treatment. The chain is built from TRBV19 and TRBJ1-1, with D hard to call. CDR3 sequence reads: CASSPTGSNTEAFF. The CDR3 DNA reads as TGTGCCAGTAGTCCGACGGGTTCGAACACTGAAGCTTTCTTT.